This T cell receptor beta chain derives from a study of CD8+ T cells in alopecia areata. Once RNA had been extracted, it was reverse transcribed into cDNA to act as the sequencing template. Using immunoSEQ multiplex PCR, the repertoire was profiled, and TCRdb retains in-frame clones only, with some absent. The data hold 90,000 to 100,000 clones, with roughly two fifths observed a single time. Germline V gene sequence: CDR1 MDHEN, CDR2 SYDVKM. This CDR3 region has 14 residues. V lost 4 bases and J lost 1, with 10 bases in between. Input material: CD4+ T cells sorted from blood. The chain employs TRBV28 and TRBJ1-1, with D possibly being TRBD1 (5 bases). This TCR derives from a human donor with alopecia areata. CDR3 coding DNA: TGTGCCAGCAGTTACAGGAGCAAGAACACTGAAGCTTTCTTT. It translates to CASSYRSKNTEAFF.